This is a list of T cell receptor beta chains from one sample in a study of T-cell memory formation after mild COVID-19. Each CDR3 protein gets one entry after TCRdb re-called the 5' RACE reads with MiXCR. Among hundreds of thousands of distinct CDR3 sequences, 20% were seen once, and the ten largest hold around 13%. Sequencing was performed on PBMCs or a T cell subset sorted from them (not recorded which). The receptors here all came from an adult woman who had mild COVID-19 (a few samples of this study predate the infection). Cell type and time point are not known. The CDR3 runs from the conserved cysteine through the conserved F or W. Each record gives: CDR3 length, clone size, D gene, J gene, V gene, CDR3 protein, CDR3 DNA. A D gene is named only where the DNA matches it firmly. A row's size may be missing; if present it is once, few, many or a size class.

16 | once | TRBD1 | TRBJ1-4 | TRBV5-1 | CASSLSPGTGDEKLFF | TGCGCCAGCAGCTTGTCTCCCGGGACAGGGGACGAAAAACTGTTTTTT
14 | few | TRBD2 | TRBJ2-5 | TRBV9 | CASTSGADRETQYF | TGTGCCAGCACAAGCGGGGCGGATAGAGAGACCCAGTACTTC
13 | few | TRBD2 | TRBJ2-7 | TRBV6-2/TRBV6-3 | CASRSFGGDEQYF | TGTGCCAGCAGATCCTTCGGGGGGGACGAGCAGTACTTC
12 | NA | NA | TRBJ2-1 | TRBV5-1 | CASSASNNEQFF | TGCGCCAGCAGCGCCTCAAACAATGAGCAGTTCTTC
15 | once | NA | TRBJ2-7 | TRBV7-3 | CASSLNPARIYEQYF | TGTGCCAGCAGCTTAAATCCGGCGCGAATCTACGAGCAGTACTTC
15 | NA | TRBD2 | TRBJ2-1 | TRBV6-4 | CASRRSGSSYNEQFF | TGTGCCAGCAGAAGAAGCGGGAGCTCCTACAATGAGCAGTTCTTC
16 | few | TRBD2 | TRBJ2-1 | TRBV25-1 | CASSEWGGGAYNEQFF | TGTGCCAGCAGTGAATGGGGTGGGGGGGCCTACAATGAGCAGTTCTTC
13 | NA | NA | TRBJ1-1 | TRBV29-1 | CSVEKRMNTEAFF | TGCAGCGTTGAAAAGCGAATGAACACTGAAGCTTTCTTT
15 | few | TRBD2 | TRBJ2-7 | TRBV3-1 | CASSRGTSGDYEQYF | TGTGCCAGCAGCCGTGGGACTAGCGGTGACTACGAGCAGTACTTC
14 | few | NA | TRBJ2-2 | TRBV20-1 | CSAPGTLVTGELFF | TGCAGTGCTCCCGGGACCCTTGTCACCGGGGAGCTGTTTTTT
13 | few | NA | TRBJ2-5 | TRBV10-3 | CAISGTFQETQYF | TGTGCCATCAGTGGAACGTTCCAAGAGACCCAGTACTTC
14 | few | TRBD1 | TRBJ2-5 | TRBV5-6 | CASSLGTGMETQYF | TGTGCCAGCAGCTTAGGGACAGGGATGGAGACCCAGTACTTC
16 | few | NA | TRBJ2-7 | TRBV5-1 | CASSLGPPGASYEQYF | TGCGCCAGCAGCTTGGGCCCCCCGGGGGCTTCCTACGAGCAGTACTTC
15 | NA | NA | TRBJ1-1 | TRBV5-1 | CASSLEADMNTEAFF | TGCGCCAGCAGCTTGGAGGCCGACATGAACACTGAAGCTTTCTTT
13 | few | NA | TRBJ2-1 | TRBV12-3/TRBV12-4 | CASMETLYNEQFF | TGTGCCAGCATGGAGACTCTATACAATGAGCAGTTCTTC
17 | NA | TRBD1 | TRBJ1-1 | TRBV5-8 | CASSEGQGANLNTEAFF | TGTGCCAGCAGCGAGGGACAGGGGGCTAACTTGAACACTGAAGCTTTCTTT
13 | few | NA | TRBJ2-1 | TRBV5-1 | CASSPQAYNEQFF | TGCGCCAGCAGCCCCCAAGCCTACAATGAGCAGTTCTTC
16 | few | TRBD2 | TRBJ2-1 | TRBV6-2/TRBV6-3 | CASSPLSGSTYNEQFF | TGTGCCAGCAGTCCCCTAAGCGGGAGTACCTACAATGAGCAGTTCTTC
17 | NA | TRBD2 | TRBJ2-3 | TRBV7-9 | CASSLRRLAGTTDTQYF | TGTGCCAGCAGCTTACGGAGACTAGCGGGGACAACAGATACGCAGTATTTT
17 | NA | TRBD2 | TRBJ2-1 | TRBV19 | CASSATLTSGGLVEQFF | TGTGCCAGTAGTGCCACTCTTACTAGCGGGGGACTTGTTGAGCAGTTCTTC
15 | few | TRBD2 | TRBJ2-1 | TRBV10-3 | CAIRSGTSGSTEQFF | TGTGCCATCAGGTCGGGGACTAGCGGGAGTACTGAGCAGTTCTTC
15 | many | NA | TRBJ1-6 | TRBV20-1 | CSARDPGRDNSPLHF | TGCAGTGCTAGAGATCCAGGCAGGGATAATTCACCCCTCCACTTT
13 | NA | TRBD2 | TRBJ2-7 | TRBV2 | CASRTGRTYEQYF | TGTGCCAGCAGAACCGGGAGGACCTACGAGCAGTACTTC
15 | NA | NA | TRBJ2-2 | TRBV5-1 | CASRLGGAETGELFF | TGCGCCAGCAGGCTCGGTGGAGCGGAAACCGGGGAGCTGTTTTTT
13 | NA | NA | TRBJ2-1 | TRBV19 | CASSIRGYNEQFF | TGTGCCAGTAGTATACGCGGATACAATGAGCAGTTCTTC
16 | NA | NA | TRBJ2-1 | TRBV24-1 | CATSDPAVRPYNEQFF | TGTGCCACCAGTGATCCTGCGGTGCGACCGTACAATGAGCAGTTCTTC
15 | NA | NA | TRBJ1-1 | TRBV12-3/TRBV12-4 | CASSSLGVLRTEAFF | TGTGCCAGCAGTTCCCTCGGGGTTCTGAGGACTGAAGCTTTCTTT
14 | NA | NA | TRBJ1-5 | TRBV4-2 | CASSQTVVDQPQHF | TGTGCCAGCAGCCAAACCGTAGTTGATCAGCCCCAGCATTTT
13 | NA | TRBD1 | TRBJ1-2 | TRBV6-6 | CASSSRQGVGYTF | TGTGCCAGCAGTTCCAGACAGGGGGTTGGCTACACCTTC
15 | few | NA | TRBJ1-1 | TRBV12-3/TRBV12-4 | CASSHNPGTSTRAFF | TGTGCCAGCAGTCACAACCCGGGAACGAGTACGCGAGCTTTCTTT
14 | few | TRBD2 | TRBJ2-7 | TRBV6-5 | CASSRAGRAYEQYF | TGTGCCAGCAGTAGAGCGGGACGCGCCTACGAGCAGTACTTC
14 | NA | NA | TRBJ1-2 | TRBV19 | CASSTLEGPRGYTF | TGTGCCAGTAGTACCCTCGAAGGCCCCAGAGGCTACACCTTC
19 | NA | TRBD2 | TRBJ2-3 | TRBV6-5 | CASSYELAGGPRDTDTQYF | TGTGCCAGCAGTTACGAGCTAGCGGGAGGGCCAAGAGATACAGATACGCAGTATTTT
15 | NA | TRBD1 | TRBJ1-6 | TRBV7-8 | CASSLPRDRGAPLHF | TGTGCCAGCAGCTTACCCAGGGACAGGGGAGCACCCCTCCACTTT
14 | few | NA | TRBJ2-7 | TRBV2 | CASSKDRYNYEQYF | TGTGCCAGCAGTAAAGACAGGTACAACTACGAGCAGTACTTC
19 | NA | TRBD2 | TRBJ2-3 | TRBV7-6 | CASSLTSGGHLYSTDTQYF | TGTGCCAGCAGCTTAACTAGCGGGGGGCATCTTTATAGCACAGATACGCAGTATTTT
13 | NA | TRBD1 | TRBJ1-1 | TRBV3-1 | CASSHYRGAEAFF | TGTGCCAGCAGCCACTACAGGGGTGCTGAAGCTTTCTTT
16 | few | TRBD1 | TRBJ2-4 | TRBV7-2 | CASSPSAVTGGNIQYF | TGTGCCAGCAGCCCGTCGGCGGTGACAGGGGGCAACATTCAGTACTTC
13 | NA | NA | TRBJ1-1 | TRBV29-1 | CSVYRPLNTEAFF | TGCAGCGTGTACAGGCCTTTGAACACTGAAGCTTTCTTT
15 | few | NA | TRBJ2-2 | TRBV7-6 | CASSDRFGNTGELFF | TGTGCCAGCAGCGACAGGTTTGGGAACACCGGGGAGCTGTTTTTT
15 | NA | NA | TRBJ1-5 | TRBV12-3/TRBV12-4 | CASSSFPGGNQPQHF | TGTGCCAGCAGTAGCTTCCCCGGTGGCAATCAGCCCCAGCATTTT
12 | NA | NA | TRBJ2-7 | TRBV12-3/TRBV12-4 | CASSTDGYEQYF | TGTGCCAGCAGCACAGATGGCTACGAGCAGTACTTC
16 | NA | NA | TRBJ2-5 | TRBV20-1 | CSASLGQVGFGETQYF | TGCAGTGCTAGTTTGGGGCAGGTGGGATTTGGAGAGACCCAGTACTTC
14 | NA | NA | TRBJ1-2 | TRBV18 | CASSLAGTIYGYTF | TGTGCCAGCTCACTCGCGGGGACAATCTATGGCTACACCTTC
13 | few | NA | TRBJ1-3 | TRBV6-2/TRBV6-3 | CASSLDTGNTIYF | TGTGCCAGCAGCCTGGACACTGGAAACACCATATATTTT
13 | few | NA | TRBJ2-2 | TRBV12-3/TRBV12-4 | CASRRLDTGELFF | TGTGCCAGCAGACGACTTGACACCGGGGAGCTGTTTTTT
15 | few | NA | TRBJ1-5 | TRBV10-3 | CAISDVGTSNQPQHF | TGTGCCATCAGTGATGTTGGGACAAGCAATCAGCCCCAGCATTTT
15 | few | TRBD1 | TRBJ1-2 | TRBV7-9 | CASRGGDRVPYGYTF | TGTGCCAGCCGAGGTGGGGACAGAGTTCCCTATGGCTACACCTTC
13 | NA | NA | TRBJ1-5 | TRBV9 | CASSVDENQPQHF | TGTGCCAGCAGCGTAGACGAAAATCAGCCCCAGCATTTT